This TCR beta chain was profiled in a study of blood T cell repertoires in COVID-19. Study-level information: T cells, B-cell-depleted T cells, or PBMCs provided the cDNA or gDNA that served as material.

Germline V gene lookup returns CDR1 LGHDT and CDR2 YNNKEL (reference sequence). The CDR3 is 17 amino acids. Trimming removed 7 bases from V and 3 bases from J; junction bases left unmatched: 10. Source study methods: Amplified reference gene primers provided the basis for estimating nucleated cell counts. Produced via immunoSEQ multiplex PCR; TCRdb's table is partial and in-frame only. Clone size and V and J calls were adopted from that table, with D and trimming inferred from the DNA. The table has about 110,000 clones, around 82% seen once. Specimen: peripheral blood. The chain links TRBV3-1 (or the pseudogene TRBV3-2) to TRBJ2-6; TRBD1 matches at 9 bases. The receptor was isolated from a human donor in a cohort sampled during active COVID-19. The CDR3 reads CASKRDRVNDGANVLTF. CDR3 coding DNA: TGTGCCAGCAAAAGGGACAGGGTGAATGATGGGGCCAACGTCCTGACTTTC.